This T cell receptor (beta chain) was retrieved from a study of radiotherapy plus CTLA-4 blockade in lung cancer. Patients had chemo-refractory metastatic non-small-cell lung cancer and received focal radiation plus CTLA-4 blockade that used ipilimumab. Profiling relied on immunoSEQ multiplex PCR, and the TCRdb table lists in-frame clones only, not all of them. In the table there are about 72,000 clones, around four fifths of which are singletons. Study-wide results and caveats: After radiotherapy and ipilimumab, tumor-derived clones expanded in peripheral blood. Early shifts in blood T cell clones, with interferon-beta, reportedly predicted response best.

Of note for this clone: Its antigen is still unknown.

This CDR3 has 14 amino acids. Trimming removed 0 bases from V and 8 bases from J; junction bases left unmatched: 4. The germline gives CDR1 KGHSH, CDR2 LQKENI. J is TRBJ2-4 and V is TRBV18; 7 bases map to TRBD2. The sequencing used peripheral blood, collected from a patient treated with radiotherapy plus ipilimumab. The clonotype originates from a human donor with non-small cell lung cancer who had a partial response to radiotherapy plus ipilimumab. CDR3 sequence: CASSPPLADDIQYF. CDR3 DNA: TGTGCCAGCTCACCACCTCTAGCGGATGACATTCAGTACTTC.